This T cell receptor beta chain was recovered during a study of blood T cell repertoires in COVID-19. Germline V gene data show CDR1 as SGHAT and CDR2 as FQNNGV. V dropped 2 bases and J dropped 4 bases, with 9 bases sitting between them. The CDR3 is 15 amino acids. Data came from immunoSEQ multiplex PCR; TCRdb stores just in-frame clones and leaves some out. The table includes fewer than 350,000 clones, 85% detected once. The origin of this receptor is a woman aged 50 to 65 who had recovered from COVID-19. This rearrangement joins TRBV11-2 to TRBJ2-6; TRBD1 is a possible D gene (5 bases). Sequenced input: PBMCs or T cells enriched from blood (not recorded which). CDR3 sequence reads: CASSLQGYGANVLTF. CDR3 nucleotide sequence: TGTGCCAGCAGCTTACAGGGTTACGGGGCCAACGTCCTGACTTTC.